This T cell receptor (beta chain) was sequenced during a study of T cells in Graves' hyperthyroidism and ophthalmopathy (dated by TCRdb to between 2017 and 2020). At the level of the whole study: Peripheral blood was collected at initial diagnosis, before any treatment. To identify distinguishing TCR V-J signatures, a discovery cohort of about a hundred patients was used, comprising 40 to 45 with Graves' ophthalmopathy and around 60 with stable Graves' hyperthyroidism. An independent validation cohort of around 20 hyperthyroidism patients and about 16 patients who later progressed to ophthalmopathy tested prospective prediction of ophthalmopathy. The approximately 95 discovery patients were divided at random into training and test sets in a 7:3 ratio. In addition, the study compared T-cell repertoires in thyroid tissue and in blood from roughly six Graves' hyperthyroidism patients. Following sampling, methimazole starting at 30 mg daily was given to hyperthyroidism patients, and high-dose intravenous methylprednisolone was given to ophthalmopathy patients. The paper reports TCR Vbeta CDR3 sequencing of roughly 140 peripheral blood samples: under 45 ophthalmopathy, under 80 hyperthyroidism and roughly 17 progressor patients. Results and caveats for the whole study, not just this receptor: No statistical method was used to set the sample size in advance, and investigators knew the group allocation. Blood samples also contained most of the expanded thyroid clonotypes (frequency above 0.001), which suggests that blood repertoires may reflect thyroid immune responses. During validation, the model predicted progression to ophthalmopathy a median of roughly six months ahead of onset, with around 71% sensitivity and 72.22% specificity. In cross-validation, a model built on a 13 V-J signature told ophthalmopathy apart from stable hyperthyroidism with 87.88% sensitivity and roughly 81% specificity, and in testing the same model reached 80%/75%.

Graves' hyperthyroidism was defined as stable when no progression to ophthalmopathy occurred over 18 months of follow-up. Hyperthyroidism patients were newly diagnosed, had a disease duration of under 2 months, and were aged 18 to 65 years. Exclusion was applied to patients with uncontrolled infections, other autoimmune diseases, pregnancy or lactation. Clinical symptoms, serum thyroxine and TRAb, thyroid ultrasound, and orbital computed tomography formed the basis for the diagnoses. PBMCs were separated from 10 ml of fresh peripheral blood using Ficoll-Paque density gradient centrifugation. Trizol reagent was used to extract total RNA, and RNA quality was then checked on an Agilent 2100 Bioanalyzer. This clonotype has at least ten counts. The specificity of this receptor is unknown. Nothing much larger sits one base from this clone, and base qualities are not available. Amplification of TCR beta CDR3 regions was carried out from RNA transcripts. For the first round of RT-PCR on the TCR CDR3, the HTBI primer set was used together with the Qiagen OneStep RT-PCR kit. Libraries were constructed in a second round of multiplex PCR, after which size selection and purification were performed. Libraries were sequenced paired-end with 100 bp reads on an Illumina HiSeq2000. Under the source paper's analysis protocol: Raw data were processed with SOAPnuke, discarding reads with adapters, uncalled bases, mean Phred below 15, or no exact constant-primer or identifier match. COPE v1.2.5 was used to merge high-quality paired reads, and clonotypes were defined as unique nucleotide sequences. MiTCR v1.1 was used to align clonotypes to the IMGT TRBV, TRBD and TRBJ reference segments. Only V-J combinations with frequency above 0.0001, covering about 99% of repertoires, were analysed. A TCS score was defined as the ratio between F50 (clonal expansion) and ExV (chaos), using BLOSUM62-based TCRdist between CDR3 peptides within each V-J. Welch's t-statistics and random forest reduced roughly 500 V-J features to roughly 13, which were used in a naive Bayes classifier (R e1071). The public sequencing data were trimmed at Q25 with fastp and processed into clonotypes with MiXCR by TCRdb, which kept only in-frame beta chains. Every entry covers one CDR3 protein and lists the most common genes and DNA from its rows. The V and J calls, along with clone size, are taken from TCRdb and not from the paper's own processing. The sample table records around 480,000 distinct CDR3 sequences; under 15% of these occur just once. Around 17% of the sample is in the top ten clones.

CDR1 is given as LNHDA and CDR2 as SQIVND, both from the germline V gene (reference sequence). The V end gives up 5 bases and the J end 7 bases, leaving 12 bases in the junction not matched to a gene. The CDR3 runs 15 amino acids, cysteine and phenylalanine included. The kept DNA is CDR3 alone, 45 bases in frame from the first base. The V and J segments used are TRBV19 and TRBJ2-7; 9 central bases correspond to TRBD2. The sequenced material came from blood. The TCR was taken from a woman between 18 and 30 years old with Graves' hyperthyroidism. CDR3 protein: CASSLTSGYFEEQYF. The nucleotide sequence reads TGTGCCAGTAGTCTCACTAGCGGGTACTTTGAGGAGCAGTACTTC.